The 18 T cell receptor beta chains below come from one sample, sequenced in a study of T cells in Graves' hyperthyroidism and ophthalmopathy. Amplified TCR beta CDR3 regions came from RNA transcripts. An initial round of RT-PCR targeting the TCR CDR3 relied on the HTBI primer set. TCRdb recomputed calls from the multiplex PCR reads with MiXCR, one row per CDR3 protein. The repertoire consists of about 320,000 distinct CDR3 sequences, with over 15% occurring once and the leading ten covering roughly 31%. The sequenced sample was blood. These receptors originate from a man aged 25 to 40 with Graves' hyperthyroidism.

CDR3 bases: TGTGCCAGCAGCCAAGTAGGGCGAACGGGGGGGTTTTCTTCTTCCTACGAGCAGTACTTC. This encodes CASSQVGRTGGFSSSYEQYF. The chain couples TRBV3-1 to TRBJ2-7; 8 nucleotides match TRBD2. CDR3 length: 20 residues. The ends lost 1 base at V and 1 base at J; junction bases unmatched: 18. In germline, CDR1 is LGHDT, CDR2 YNNKEL (reference sequence).

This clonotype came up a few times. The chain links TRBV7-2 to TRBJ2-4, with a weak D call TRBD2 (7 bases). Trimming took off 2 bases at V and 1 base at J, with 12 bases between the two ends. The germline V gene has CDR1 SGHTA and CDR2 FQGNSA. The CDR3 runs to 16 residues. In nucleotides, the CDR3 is TGTGCCAGCAGCTTACGGGGGGCGCAGGCCAAAAACATTCAGTACTTC. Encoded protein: CASSLRGAQAKNIQYF.

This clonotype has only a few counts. This chain's CDR3 is CASAKKLAGLSTDTQYF. The DNA of the CDR3 is TGTGCCAGCGCAAAAAAACTAGCGGGACTAAGCACAGATACGCAGTATTTT. This chain joins TRBV4-2 and TRBJ2-3; 10 bases match TRBD2. The trim removed 8 bases at V and 0 bases at J, leaving 11 bases unmatched. CDR1 is LGHNA and CDR2 is YNFKEQ in the germline V gene. There are 17 residues in the CDR3.

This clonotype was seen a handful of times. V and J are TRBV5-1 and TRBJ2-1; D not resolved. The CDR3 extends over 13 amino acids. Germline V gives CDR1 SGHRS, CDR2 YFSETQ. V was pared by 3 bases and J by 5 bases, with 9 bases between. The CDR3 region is CASSSELNNEQFF. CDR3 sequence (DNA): TGCGCCAGCAGCTCGGAGCTGAACAATGAGCAGTTCTTC.

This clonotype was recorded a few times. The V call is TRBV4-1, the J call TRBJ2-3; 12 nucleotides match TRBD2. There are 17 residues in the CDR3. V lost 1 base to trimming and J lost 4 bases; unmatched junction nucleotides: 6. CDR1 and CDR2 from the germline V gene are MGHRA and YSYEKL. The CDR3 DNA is TGCGCCAGCAGCCAAGCCCCGACTAGCGGGAGAGCAGATACGCAGTATTTT. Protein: CASSQAPTSGRADTQYF.

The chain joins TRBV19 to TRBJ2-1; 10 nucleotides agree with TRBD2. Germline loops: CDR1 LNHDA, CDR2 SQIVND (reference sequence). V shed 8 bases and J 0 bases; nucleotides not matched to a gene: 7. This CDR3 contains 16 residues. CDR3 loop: CASAPSGRDSYNEQFF. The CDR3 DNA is TGTGCCAGTGCGCCCAGCGGGAGGGACTCCTACAATGAGCAGTTCTTC. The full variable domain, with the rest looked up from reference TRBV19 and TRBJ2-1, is DGGITQSPKYLFRKEGQNVTLSCEQNLNHDAMYWYRQDPGQGLRLIYYSQIVNDFQKGDIAEGYSVSREKKESFPLTVTSAQKNPTAFYLCASAPSGRDSYNEQFFGPGTRLTVL.

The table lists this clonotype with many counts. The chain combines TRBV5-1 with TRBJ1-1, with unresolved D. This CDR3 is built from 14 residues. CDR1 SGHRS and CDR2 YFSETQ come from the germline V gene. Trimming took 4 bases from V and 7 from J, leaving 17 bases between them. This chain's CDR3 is CASSVDPPLNEAFF. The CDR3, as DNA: TGCGCCAGCAGCGTAGACCCTCCGTTAAATGAAGCTTTCTTT. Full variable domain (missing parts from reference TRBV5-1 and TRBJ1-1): KAGVTQTPRYLIKTRGQQVTLSCSPISGHRSVSWYQQTPGQGLQFLFEYFSETQRNKGNFPGRFSGRQFSNSRSEMNVSTLELGDSALYLCASSVDPPLNEAFFGQGTRLTVV.

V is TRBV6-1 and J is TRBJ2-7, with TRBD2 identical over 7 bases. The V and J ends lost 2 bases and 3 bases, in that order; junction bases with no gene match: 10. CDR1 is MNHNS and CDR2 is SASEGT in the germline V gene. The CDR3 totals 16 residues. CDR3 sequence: CASSERAGVEGYEQYF. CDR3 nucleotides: TGTGCCAGCAGTGAACGGGCGGGAGTAGAGGGCTACGAGCAGTACTTC.

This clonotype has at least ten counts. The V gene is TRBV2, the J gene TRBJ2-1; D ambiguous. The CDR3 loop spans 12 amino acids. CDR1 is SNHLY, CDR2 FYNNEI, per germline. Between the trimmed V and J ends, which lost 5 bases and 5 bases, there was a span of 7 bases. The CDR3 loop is CASSISNNEQFF. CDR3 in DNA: TGTGCCAGCAGTATCAGTAACAATGAGCAGTTCTTC.

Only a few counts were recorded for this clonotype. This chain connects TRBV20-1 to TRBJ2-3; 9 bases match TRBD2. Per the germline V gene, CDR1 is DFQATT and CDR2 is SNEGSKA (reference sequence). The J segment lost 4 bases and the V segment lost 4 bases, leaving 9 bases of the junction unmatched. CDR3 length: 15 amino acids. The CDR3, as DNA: TGCAGTGCTACCTCTGGGGCGGGAGGGGCAGATACGCAGTATTTT. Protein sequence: CSATSGAGGADTQYF.

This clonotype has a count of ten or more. The CDR3 DNA reads as TGTGCCAGCAATAGAGAGACCCAGTACTTC. It is translated as CASNRETQYF. The chain carries TRBV2 and TRBJ2-5, with D uncertain. CDR1 is SNHLY and CDR2 is FYNNEI in the germline V gene. CDR3 length: 10 residues. Trimming removed 7 bases from V and 4 bases from J, with 4 bases in between.

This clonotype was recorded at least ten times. The CDR3 region is CASRLKGLWGRRDNEQFF. In nucleotides, the CDR3 is TGTGCCAGCAGATTAAAGGGTTTATGGGGTCGGCGCGACAATGAGCAGTTCTTC. This sequence joins TRBV27 and TRBJ2-1; D ambiguous. Germline CDR1 reads MNHEY; CDR2 reads SMNVEV (reference sequence). V shed 6 bases and J shed 5 bases, with 26 bases lying between them. The CDR3 contains 18 residues.

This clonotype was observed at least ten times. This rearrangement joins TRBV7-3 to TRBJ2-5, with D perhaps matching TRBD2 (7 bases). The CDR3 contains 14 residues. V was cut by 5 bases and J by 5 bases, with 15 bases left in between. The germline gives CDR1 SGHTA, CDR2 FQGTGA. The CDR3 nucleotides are TGTGCCAGCAGCCCCGGGGGAGGGGGTGAGACCCAGTACTTC. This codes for CASSPGGGGETQYF.

The CDR3 region is CASSQEREYYNEQYF. The CDR3 bases are TGTGCCAGCAGCCAAGAGCGGGAGTACTACAATGAGCAGTACTTC. This chain uses TRBV14 with TRBJ2-1; 7 bases line up with TRBD2. The DNA end favors TRBJ2-7, so the J call may be wrong. This CDR3 is built from 15 residues. CDR1 SGHDN and CDR2 FVKESK come from the germline V gene.

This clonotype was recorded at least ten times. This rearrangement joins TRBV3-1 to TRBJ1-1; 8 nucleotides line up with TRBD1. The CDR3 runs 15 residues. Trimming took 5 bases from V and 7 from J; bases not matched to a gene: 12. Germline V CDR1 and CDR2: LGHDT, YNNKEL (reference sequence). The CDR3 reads CASSSAYRGGNEAFF. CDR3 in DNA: TGTGCCAGCAGCTCAGCCTACAGGGGGGGCAATGAAGCTTTCTTT.

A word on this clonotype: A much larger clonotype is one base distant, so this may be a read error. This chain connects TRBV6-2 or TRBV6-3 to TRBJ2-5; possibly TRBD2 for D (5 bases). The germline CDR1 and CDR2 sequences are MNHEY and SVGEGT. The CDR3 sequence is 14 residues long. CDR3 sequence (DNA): TGTGCCAGCGGGGTGGGAGACAACCAAGAGACCCAGCACTTC. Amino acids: CASGVGDNQETQHF.

The CDR3 spells CASRTTGTSGTYEQYF. In DNA form, the CDR3 reads TGTGCCAGCAGGACGACCGGGACTAGCGGAACCTACGAGCAGTACTTC. V usage is TRBV2 and J usage is TRBJ2-7; 11 positions agree with TRBD2. Germline values: CDR1 SNHLY, CDR2 FYNNEI. The CDR3 covers 16 residues. Losses at the gene ends were 6 bases for V and 2 bases for J; bases not matched to a gene: 9.

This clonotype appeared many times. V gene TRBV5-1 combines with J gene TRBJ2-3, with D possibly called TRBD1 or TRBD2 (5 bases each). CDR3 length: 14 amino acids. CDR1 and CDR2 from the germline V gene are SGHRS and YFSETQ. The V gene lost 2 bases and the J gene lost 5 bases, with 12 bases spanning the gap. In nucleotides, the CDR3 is TGCGCCAGCAGCTTAGAAGAGGGGAGAGATACGCAGTATTTT. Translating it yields CASSLEEGRDTQYF.